This T cell receptor (beta chain) was profiled in a study of glioma-infiltrating T cells. Concerning this clonotype itself: Antigen unknown.

Broader study findings: Above-expected tissue-blood divergence occurred in all gliomas, most in low-grade ones.

Using RNA template, CDR3s of TCR alpha and beta were amplified with iRepertoire arm-PCR. Tissue mRNA or PBMC total RNA, roughly 85-450 ng, went into one-step reverse transcription and amplification. TCRdb reprocessed the multiplex PCR reads via MiXCR and lists one record per CDR3 protein. The data show 100,000 to 150,000 distinct CDR3 sequences, with about 25% seen just once and 25% to 30% held by the top ten. The CDR3 has 15 residues. The germline V gene encodes CDR1 SGHTA and CDR2 FQGTGA. V was pared by 5 bases and J by 9 bases, with 8 bases of the junction left unmatched. The chain links TRBV7-3 to TRBJ2-3; 13 nucleotides align to TRBD2. The receptor was isolated from a human donor with low-grade glioma or glioblastoma, undergoing nonglioma brain surgery, or in good health (not recorded which). Material for sequencing was glioma tissue, nonneoplastic brain tissue, or PBMCs (not recorded which). Written as DNA, the CDR3 is TGTGCCAGCAGCCGAACTAGCGGGGGGGCGGACACGCAGTATTTT. Amino acids: CASSRTSGGADTQYF.